One and the same sample provided the 32 T cell receptor beta chains below, sequenced in a study of a mutant IDH1 vaccine in newly diagnosed glioma. These TCRs are of unknown antigen specificity. Time point noted: week 47, end of study. Doses of 300 ug of mutant IDH1 20-mer peptide were given with topical imiquimod. The table came from immunoSEQ multiplex PCR; TCRdb's copy has only in-frame clones and leaves some out. The sample consists of 31,000 or so clones, approximately 83% of them appearing once. The material sequenced was PBMCs, taken from a glioma patient whose treatment included an IDH1 peptide vaccine. These receptors originate from a young man with glioma.

V gene TRBV28 combines with J gene TRBJ2-7, with a possible D match to TRBD2 (5 bases). V lost 6 bases and J lost 1, with 13 bases in between. Per germline, CDR1 MDHEN and CDR2 SYDVKM. There are 14 residues in the CDR3. The CDR3 protein is CASRGGLASYEQYF. The CDR3 DNA is TGTGCCAGCAGGGGCGGACTGGCGTCCTACGAGCAGTACTTC. The whole variable domain, remainder taken from reference TRBV28 and TRBJ2-7, is DVKVTQSSRYLVKRTGEKVFLECVQDMDHENMFWYRQDPGLGLRLIYFSYDVKMKEKGDIPEGYSVSREKKERFSLILESASTNQTSMYLCASRGGLASYEQYFGPGTRLTVT.

This chain uses TRBV29-1 with TRBJ2-7; TRBD2 might be the D (6 bases). This CDR3 has 13 residues. Trimming shortened V by 7 bases and J by 2 bases, and 15 bases separated the two germline ends. In germline, CDR1 is SQVTM, CDR2 ANQGSEA. This chain's CDR3 is CSAAGTATYEQYF. The CDR3 DNA reads TGCAGCGCAGCCGGGACTGCGACCTACGAGCAGTACTTC.

The chain recombines TRBV10-3 with TRBJ2-7; the match to TRBD1 covers 11 bases. This CDR3 comprises 15 residues. CDR1 is ENHRY, CDR2 SYGVKD, per germline. The J segment lost 2 bases and the V segment lost 6 bases, leaving 6 bases of the junction unmatched. The CDR3 reads CAISDQGQGAYEQYF. The CDR3 nucleotides are TGTGCCATCAGCGACCAGGGACAGGGGGCCTACGAGCAGTACTTC.

The chain uses TRBV4-1 and TRBJ2-4; D not resolved. The V and J ends lost 0 bases and 8 bases respectively, with 8 bases between them. Germline-derived CDR1 and CDR2 are MGHRA and YSYEKL. CDR3 length: 13 residues. The CDR3 loop reads CASSQDIEYIQYF. The CDR3 DNA reads as TGCGCCAGCAGCCAAGATATAGAGTACATTCAGTACTTC.

J is TRBJ2-3 and V is TRBV2; 12 bases are a match to TRBD2. CDR1 and CDR2 from the germline V gene are SNHLY and FYNNEI. CDR3 length equals 13 residues. Germline trimming cut 2 bases from V and 14 bases from J; bases unmatched to any gene: 5. The CDR3 DNA reads as TGTGCCAGCAGTGAACTAGCGGGGGGGCTGGGGTATTTT. The encoded protein is CASSELAGGLGYF.

Written as DNA, the CDR3 is TGTGCCAGCAGCCTCGGCCTTAACCGGATGAACACTGAAGCTTTCTTT. It translates to CASSLGLNRMNTEAFF. The chain uses TRBV28 and TRBJ1-1; D unresolved. The CDR3 covers 16 residues. Germline CDR1 and CDR2: MDHEN and SYDVKM. V was pared by 6 bases and J by 0 bases, with 17 bases between. Using reference TRBV28 and TRBJ1-1 for the parts outside the CDR3, the full variable domain is DVKVTQSSRYLVKRTGEKVFLECVQDMDHENMFWYRQDPGLGLRLIYFSYDVKMKEKGDIPEGYSVSREKKERFSLILESASTNQTSMYLCASSLGLNRMNTEAFFGQGTRLTVV.

The genes are TRBV7-9 and TRBJ1-6; the D gene is possibly TRBD1 (5 bases). V lost 1 base and J 10 bases, leaving 8 bases between the germline ends. CDR1 is SEHNR and CDR2 is FQNEAQ in the germline V gene (reference sequence). The length of the CDR3 is 13 residues. CDR3 nucleotide sequence: TGTGCCAGCAGCTTAGGGGGCGCGTCACCCCTCCACTTT. It specifies CASSLGGASPLHF.

V gene TRBV7-9 combines with J gene TRBJ2-7; 9 positions match TRBD2. This CDR3 spans 16 amino acids. V dropped 2 bases and J dropped 1; count of bases not matched to a gene: 6. Germline CDR1 and CDR2: SEHNR and FQNEAQ (reference sequence). The CDR3 nucleotides read TGTGCCAGCAGCTTATTAAAGCGGGAGGCTTCCTACGAGCAGTACTTC. It encodes CASSLLKREASYEQYF.

This chain uses TRBV9 with TRBJ2-7; D gene uncertain. The V and J ends lost 0 bases and 3 bases respectively, with 7 bases between them. Per the germline V gene, CDR1 is SGDLS and CDR2 is YYNGEE. There are 13 residues in the CDR3. The CDR3 reads CASSVGNGYEQYF. The CDR3 DNA reads as TGTGCCAGCAGCGTAGGAAACGGCTACGAGCAGTACTTC.

V is TRBV6-1 and J is TRBJ2-7, with TRBD2 matching 7 bases. V shed 7 bases, J shed 3 bases, and the junction held 9 bases outside the gene matches. Germline V gene lookup returns CDR1 MNHNS and CDR2 SASEGT. The CDR3 has 14 amino acids. The CDR3 DNA sequence: TGTGCCAGCACCCCTCTAGCGGAGGGCTACGAGCAGTACTTC. Its protein is CASTPLAEGYEQYF.

The chain recombines TRBV27 with TRBJ2-6; D unclear. This CDR3 comprises 17 residues. The ends were cut back, 4 bases at V and 4 bases at J, with 17 bases in the middle. Germline V CDR1 and CDR2: MNHEY, SMNVEV (reference sequence). CDR3 in amino acids: CASSSQTFPPGANVLTF. DNA for the CDR3: TGTGCCAGCAGTTCTCAGACGTTCCCCCCCGGGGCCAACGTCCTGACTTTC.

This chain connects TRBV30 to TRBJ2-7; D is perhaps TRBD2 (5 bases). Germline V gene lookup returns CDR1 GTSNPN and CDR2 SVGIG (reference sequence). V gave up 0 bases and J gave up 5 bases, with 8 bases separating them. The CDR3 runs 12 residues. The chain's CDR3 is CAWSVTGNEQYF. CDR3 bases: TGTGCCTGGAGTGTAACCGGGAACGAGCAGTACTTC.

CDR3 in DNA: TGTGCCAGCAGCACCCAACAGGGGGTAGAAGCGGTGCATGGCTACACCTTC. As protein: CASSTQQGVEAVHGYTF. The rearrangement uses TRBV7-2 and TRBJ1-2; the match to TRBD1 covers 8 bases. Germline CDR1 reads SGHTA; CDR2 reads FQGNSA. There are 17 residues in the CDR3. J lost 6 bases, V lost 5 bases, and 17 bases had no gene match.

Here the CDR3 DNA reads TGCAGCGTTGAAGACAGGGGCCAAGAGACCCAGTACTTC. Its protein product is CSVEDRGQETQYF. The chain employs TRBV29-1 and TRBJ2-5, with a possible D match to TRBD1 (6 bases). Germline V lookup: CDR1 SQVTM, CDR2 ANQGSEA. The V end was cut by 0 bases, the J end by 1 base, with 6 bases between. CDR3 length equals 13 residues.

The gene calls are TRBV29-1 and TRBJ1-1, with 10 bases identical to TRBD1. Per the germline V gene, CDR1 is SQVTM and CDR2 is ANQGSEA. The CDR3 totals 14 residues. V lost 6 bases, J lost 3 bases, and 7 bases stayed unmatched. The DNA of the CDR3 is TGCAGCGTGAGGGGACAGGGGAAGGACACTGAAGCTTTCTTT. It specifies CSVRGQGKDTEAFF.

This clone occurred a few times. The chain combines TRBV27 with TRBJ1-1; D gene uncertain. The CDR3 extends over 15 amino acids. V lost 5 bases to trimming and J lost 0 bases, with 13 bases between them. Germline V lookup: CDR1 MNHEY, CDR2 SMNVEV (reference sequence). The CDR3 loop is CASSPLYGLNTEAFF. The CDR3 DNA sequence: TGTGCCAGCAGTCCCCTGTATGGGTTGAACACTGAAGCTTTCTTT.

This clone is medium-sized in the sample. The chain combines TRBV30 with TRBJ2-7; 9 bases fit TRBD1. The V gene end was trimmed by 0 bases and the J gene end by 3 bases; junction bases not matched to a gene: 3. The CDR3 covers 14 residues. The germline gives CDR1 GTSNPN, CDR2 SVGIG (reference sequence). This chain's CDR3 is CAWSVQTGGYEQYF. The CDR3 DNA reads TGTGCCTGGAGTGTACAGACAGGGGGCTACGAGCAGTACTTC.

The V call is TRBV4-3, the J call TRBJ2-1; D remains ambiguous. This CDR3 contains 15 residues. CDR1 is LGHNA and CDR2 is YSLEER in the germline V gene. With 1 base removed from V and 4 bases from J, the gap between germline ends came to 11 bases. CDR3: CASSQVEQLYNEQFF. CDR3 sequence (DNA): TGCGCCAGCAGCCAAGTGGAACAGCTATACAATGAGCAGTTCTTC.

V and J are TRBV27 and TRBJ2-7; 8 bases map to TRBD1. Trimming cost V 6 bases and J 2 bases; bases outside gene matches: 9. This CDR3 spans 15 amino acids. Germline V gene lookup returns CDR1 MNHEY and CDR2 SMNVEV (reference sequence). The CDR3 nucleotides are TGTGCCAGCAGCCACCGGGGGACAGGAGCCTACGAGCAGTACTTC. Amino acids: CASSHRGTGAYEQYF.

V gene TRBV27 combines with J gene TRBJ2-1, with 9 bases fitting TRBD1. The CDR3 has 15 residues. Germline V gene data show CDR1 as MNHEY and CDR2 as SMNVEV (reference sequence). The junction had 8 bases not matched to a gene; V was cut back by 5 bases and J by 6 bases. The CDR3 protein is CASSLGGQGGNEQFF. The DNA for the CDR3 is TGTGCCAGCAGTCTAGGGGGACAGGGAGGCAATGAGCAGTTCTTC.

The rearrangement links TRBV7-8 to TRBJ2-1; D remains ambiguous. Germline loops: CDR1 SGHVS, CDR2 FQNEAQ. V lost 1 base and J 4 bases, leaving 5 bases between the germline ends. The CDR3 runs 13 residues. CDR3 in DNA: TGTGCCAGCAGCTTAGTTCGGTACAATGAGCAGTTCTTC. Translated, it gives CASSLVRYNEQFF.

The chain recombines TRBV5-4 with TRBJ2-3; a weak D match, TRBD2 (6 bases). CDR3 size: 15 residues. V was pared by 4 bases and J by 8 bases, with 20 bases between. CDR1 SGHNT and CDR2 YYREEE come from the germline V gene (reference sequence). In DNA, the CDR3 is TGTGCCAGCAGCCCTCCGGGACTGGCCCTGGTTACGCAGTATTTT. Translating gives CASSPPGLALVTQYF.

V usage is TRBV14 and J usage is TRBJ1-1; D remains unclear. Germline V lookup: CDR1 SGHDN, CDR2 FVKESK. Trimming shortened V by 5 bases and J by 11 bases, and 15 bases separated the two germline ends. There are 12 residues in the CDR3. CDR3 bases: TGTGCCAGCAGCGCTGGAGTCTCGGGGGCTTTCTTT. Encoded protein: CASSAGVSGAFF.

This rearrangement joins TRBV5-4 to TRBJ1-6, with D perhaps TRBD1 (6 bases). Germline V gives CDR1 SGHNT, CDR2 YYREEE (reference sequence). Trimming removed 3 bases at V and 9 bases at J, with 16 bases between. The CDR3 totals 15 residues. The CDR3, as DNA: TGTGCCAGCAGCTCTCGAGGGGGGAGTAGTTCACCCCTCCACTTT. This translates into CASSSRGGSSSPLHF. Full variable domain (outside the CDR3, taken from reference TRBV5-4 and TRBJ1-6): ETGVTQSPTHLIKTRGQQVTLRCSSQSGHNTVSWYQQALGQGPQFIFQYYREEENGRGNFPPRFSGLQFPNYSSELNVNALELDDSALYLCASSSRGGSSSPLHFGNGTRLTVT.

In its sample, this clone was seen once. V gene TRBV15 combines with J gene TRBJ1-5; D is perhaps TRBD1 (5 bases). CDR1 is LNHNV, CDR2 YYDKDF, per germline (reference sequence). The CDR3 contains 15 residues. With 5 bases removed from V and 5 bases from J, the gap between germline ends came to 16 bases. CDR3 in DNA: TGTGCCACCAGCGGGGAGTCGGGCAGGGATCAGCCCCAGCATTTT. Residues: CATSGESGRDQPQHF.

This clone was recorded a few times. CDR3 sequence (DNA): TGTGCCAGCAGGCGACAGGGTTTTGGCACAGATACGCAGTATTTT. Encoded protein: CASRRQGFGTDTQYF. The chain has TRBV2 and TRBJ2-3; 7 bases agree with TRBD1. Germline trimming cut 6 bases from V and 1 base from J; bases unmatched to any gene: 7. The CDR3 totals 15 residues. Germline V CDR1 and CDR2: SNHLY, FYNNEI.

CDR3 sequence reads: CASSRIPGGEWKTGELFF. Here the CDR3 DNA reads TGTGCCAGCAGCCGCATTCCAGGGGGCGAATGGAAAACCGGGGAGCTGTTTTTT. The chain links TRBV7-8 to TRBJ2-2, with TRBD1 matching over 8 bases. CDR3 size: 18 residues. Germline-derived CDR1 and CDR2 are SGHVS and FQNEAQ. V gave up 5 bases and J gave up 5 bases; unmatched junction bases: 16.

This clone was counted a few times. The J gene is TRBJ1-6, the V gene TRBV19; 7 bases are shared with TRBD1. Germline trimming cut 3 bases from V and 9 bases from J; bases unmatched to any gene: 5. The germline V gene encodes CDR1 LNHDA and CDR2 SQIVND (reference sequence). The CDR3 has 14 residues. This chain's CDR3 is CASSMGQLGSPLHF. Written as DNA, the CDR3 is TGTGCCAGTAGTATGGGACAGCTGGGTTCACCCCTCCACTTT.

The J gene is TRBJ2-3, the V gene TRBV5-1, with a weak D call TRBD1 (5 bases). The CDR3 covers 15 residues. The germline V gene encodes CDR1 SGHRS and CDR2 YFSETQ. Trimming left V 4 bases short and J 1 base short, with 13 bases between. In DNA form, the CDR3 reads TGCGCCAGCAGCCCGAACACAGGAGGCACAGATACGCAGTATTTT. It translates to CASSPNTGGTDTQYF.

The chain uses TRBV5-4 and TRBJ1-1; D might be TRBD1 (5 bases). Germline CDR1 reads SGHNT; CDR2 reads YYREEE (reference sequence). V was shortened by 4 bases and J by 2 bases, with 9 bases between the two germline ends. The CDR3 runs 13 residues. The CDR3 DNA is TGTGCCAGCAGCAGTACAGGAAACACTGAAGCTTTCTTT. Amino acids: CASSSTGNTEAFF.

This chain uses TRBV28 with TRBJ1-1; D may be TRBD1 (6 bases). V was shortened by 6 bases and J by 1 base, with 9 bases between the two germline ends. The CDR3 is 13 amino acids. Germline V gene sequence: CDR1 MDHEN, CDR2 SYDVKM. The CDR3 is CASSKTGNTEAFF. The CDR3, as DNA: TGTGCCAGCAGCAAGACAGGGAACACTGAAGCTTTCTTT.

This chain connects TRBV6-5 to TRBJ1-3; D possibly corresponds to TRBD1 (6 bases). Trimming took 0 bases from V and 0 from J, leaving 9 bases between them. This CDR3 has 16 residues. In germline, CDR1 is MNHEY, CDR2 SVGAGI. The CDR3 is CASSYSNRDSGNTIYF. The CDR3 DNA sequence: TGTGCCAGCAGTTACTCGAACAGGGACTCTGGAAACACCATATATTTT.